These 19 T cell receptor beta chains share one sample of origin, sequenced in a study of blood T cell repertoires in COVID-19. Profiled with immunoSEQ multiplex PCR; TCRdb holds only in-frame clones, not every one. The data show roughly 100,000 clones, approximately 78% seen once. Sequencing was performed on peripheral blood. The receptors originated from a woman at least 80 years old with acute or convalescent COVID-19.

The gene calls are TRBV27 and TRBJ1-5, with 12 bases that match TRBD1. This CDR3 has 17 residues. The J segment lost 3 bases and the V segment lost 6 bases, leaving 9 bases of the junction unmatched. Germline V gives CDR1 MNHEY, CDR2 SMNVEV (reference sequence). This chain's CDR3 is CASRPGTGGIDNQPQHF. The DNA for the CDR3 is TGTGCCAGCAGACCCGGGACAGGGGGCATCGACAATCAGCCCCAGCATTTT.

The V and J genes are TRBV4-1 and TRBJ2-3; D possibly corresponds to TRBD1 (6 bases). V lost 4 bases, J lost 5 bases, and 13 bases lay in between. Germline CDR1 is MGHRA and CDR2 is YSYEKL. The CDR3 totals 14 residues. The DNA of the CDR3 is TGCGCCAGCAGCCTTACAGGGCCGGTAGATACGCAGTATTTT. Protein: CASSLTGPVDTQYF.

The gene calls are TRBV11-3 and TRBJ1-1; 7 bases match TRBD1. There are 16 residues in the CDR3. CDR1 is SGHNT and CDR2 is YENEEA in the germline V gene. J gave up 2 bases and V 2 bases, and 8 bases lay outside the gene matches. CDR3 loop: CASSLSGTVDNTEAFF. Written as DNA, the CDR3 is TGTGCCAGCAGCTTATCCGGGACAGTGGATAACACTGAAGCTTTCTTT. The complete variable domain, with remaining parts taken from reference TRBV11-3 and TRBJ1-1, reads EAGVVQSPRYKIIEKKQPVAFWCNPISGHNTLYWYLQNLGQGPELLIRYENEEAVDDSQLPKDRFSAERLKGVDSTLKIQPAELGDSAVYLCASSLSGTVDNTEAFFGQGTRLTVV.

The chain combines TRBV19 with TRBJ1-5; 7 bases are shared with TRBD1. This CDR3 contains 13 residues. The germline V gene has CDR1 LNHDA and CDR2 SQIVND (reference sequence). V lost 7 bases, J lost 7 bases, and 7 bases stayed unmatched. The CDR3 region has the DNA TGTGCCAGTACGGGAGACAGGGTCCAGCCCCAGCATTTT. As protein: CASTGDRVQPQHF.

The chain is built from TRBV28 and TRBJ2-1; 8 bases line up with TRBD2. There are 14 residues in the CDR3. The trim removed 7 bases at V and 5 bases at J, leaving 7 bases unmatched. CDR1 and CDR2 (germline): MDHEN, SYDVKM. The CDR3 spells CASNPGLEDNEQFF. The DNA of the CDR3 is TGTGCCAGCAATCCGGGACTAGAGGACAATGAGCAGTTCTTC.

CDR3 protein: CSVSRDRVGNEQFF. Written as DNA, the CDR3 is TGCAGCGTGAGCCGGGACAGGGTCGGGAATGAGCAGTTCTTC. This chain uses TRBV29-1 with TRBJ2-1; TRBD1 matches 9 bases. The V gene end was trimmed by 6 bases and the J gene end by 7 bases; junction bases not matched to a gene: 10. The CDR3 loop spans 14 amino acids. The germline V gene has CDR1 SQVTM and CDR2 ANQGSEA.

The J gene is TRBJ2-1, the V gene TRBV28; 12 bases align to TRBD2. Germline values: CDR1 MDHEN, CDR2 SYDVKM. The CDR3 loop spans 19 amino acids. Trimming removed 4 bases from V and 9 bases from J; junction bases left unmatched: 19. CDR3: CASSSRLAGGPSWAGEQFF. The CDR3 coding sequence is TGTGCCAGCAGTTCTCGCCTAGCGGGAGGGCCATCTTGGGCCGGTGAGCAGTTCTTC.

This chain uses TRBV7-2 with TRBJ2-5; D perhaps matches TRBD2 (6 bases). The CDR3 contains 11 residues. Germline V lookup: CDR1 SGHTA, CDR2 FQGNSA. Trimming took off 7 bases at V and 7 bases at J, with 10 bases between the two ends. For the CDR3, the DNA is TGTGCCAGCACCCAGGAGGGGACCCAGTACTTC. Translated, it gives CASTQEGTQYF.

V is TRBV15 and J is TRBJ2-1; tentative D call: TRBD2 (5 bases). The CDR3 is 15 amino acids. The germline gives CDR1 LNHNV, CDR2 YYDKDF (reference sequence). V was pared by 0 bases and J by 7 bases, with 13 bases between. CDR3 DNA sequence: TGTGCCACCAGCAGAGATACGGCCCCGGGGAATGAGCAGTTCTTC. Its translation is CATSRDTAPGNEQFF.

The chain recombines TRBV21-1 with TRBJ1-3; no DNA check was done on the table's D call, TRBD1. TRBV21-1 is a pseudogene locus. This CDR3 has 19 residues. The CDR3 nucleotides read TGTGCCAGCAGCAAAGAAGGGACAAGAGGTGGTCGAATTCGAAACACCATATATTTT. Protein: CASSKEGTRGGRIRNTIYF.

The chain has TRBV9 and TRBJ2-2; 9 bases are a match to TRBD2. The CDR3 runs 18 residues. Germline values: CDR1 SGDLS, CDR2 YYNGEE. V dropped 4 bases and J dropped 0; count of bases not matched to a gene: 10. CDR3 sequence: CASSFSGSRFSNTGELFF. The CDR3 region has the DNA TGTGCCAGCAGCTTTAGCGGGAGCCGGTTTTCGAACACCGGGGAGCTGTTTTTT. Variable domain in full (rest from reference TRBV9 and TRBJ2-2): DSGVTQTPKHLITATGQRVTLRCSPRSGDLSVYWYQQSLDQGLQFLIQYYNGEERAKGNILERFSAQQFPDLHSELNLSSLELGDSALYFCASSFSGSRFSNTGELFFGEGSRLTVL.

The chain couples TRBV29-1 to TRBJ2-1; no clear D gene. In germline, CDR1 is SQVTM, CDR2 ANQGSEA. CDR3 length: 9 amino acids. Trimming removed 6 bases from V and 15 bases from J, with 12 bases in between. The CDR3 sequence: CSVEKEPFF. The CDR3 nucleotides are TGCAGCGTAGAGAAAGAACCGTTCTTC.

J is TRBJ2-5 and V is TRBV9; the match to TRBD1 covers 8 bases. The germline V gene encodes CDR1 SGDLS and CDR2 YYNGEE. The V gene end was trimmed by 4 bases and the J gene end by 5 bases; junction bases not matched to a gene: 4. The CDR3 loop spans 13 amino acids. The CDR3 spells CASSRQGAETQYF. The CDR3 bases are TGTGCCAGCAGCCGGCAGGGGGCTGAGACCCAGTACTTC.

The V and J genes are TRBV7-2 and TRBJ2-7; a weak D match, TRBD1 (5 bases). V lost 4 bases and J lost 4, with 17 bases in between. The CDR3 loop spans 15 amino acids. Per the germline V gene, CDR1 is SGHTA and CDR2 is FQGNSA. CDR3 bases: TGTGCCAGCAGCTCAGAACGGCAGGGTATATACGAGCAGTACGTC. Translation gives CASSSERQGIYEQYV.

This sequence joins TRBV28 and TRBJ2-1, with 7 bases matching TRBD2. V was pared by 5 bases and J by 4 bases, with 8 bases of the junction left unmatched. From germline, CDR1 is MDHEN and CDR2 SYDVKM. The CDR3 is 15 amino acids. CDR3 nucleotide sequence: TGTGCCAGCAGTCCCCCGGGAGGAAGTTACAATGAGCAGTTCTTC. It is translated as CASSPPGGSYNEQFF.

V usage is TRBV7-2 and J usage is TRBJ2-1; 7 positions agree with TRBD2. J gave up 5 bases and V 6 bases, and 7 bases lay outside the gene matches. CDR1 is SGHTA, CDR2 FQGNSA, per germline. The CDR3 sequence is 14 residues long. CDR3 protein: CASRTVGGDNEQFF. The CDR3 coding sequence is TGTGCCAGCAGAACGGTGGGGGGGGACAATGAGCAGTTCTTC.

The V call is TRBV15, the J call TRBJ2-1; unclear D gene. The germline gives CDR1 LNHNV, CDR2 YYDKDF (reference sequence). The CDR3 has 15 residues. V dropped 0 bases and J dropped 5 bases, with 11 bases sitting between them. CDR3 nucleotides: TGTGCCACCAGCAGAGAAACCCGTAGCCACAATGAGCAGTTCTTC. Protein sequence: CATSRETRSHNEQFF.

This clone was picked up one time. The V gene is TRBV2, the J gene TRBJ2-1, with 14 nucleotides matching TRBD2. V was pared by 0 bases and J by 4 bases, with 5 bases of the junction left unmatched. The CDR3 extends over 18 amino acids. Germline CDR1 SNHLY, CDR2 FYNNEI. CDR3 region: CASSEAGLAGGPYNEQFF. The CDR3 nucleotides are TGTGCCAGCAGTGAAGCAGGACTAGCGGGAGGCCCTTACAATGAGCAGTTCTTC.

The V gene is TRBV10-3, the J gene TRBJ1-3; D is uncertain. Germline values: CDR1 ENHRY, CDR2 SYGVKD. The CDR3 contains 14 residues. Trimming took off 6 bases at V and 4 bases at J, with 13 bases between the two ends. The CDR3 loop is CAIRGSENGNTIYF. The CDR3, as DNA: TGTGCCATCAGAGGGAGTGAGAACGGAAACACCATATATTTT.